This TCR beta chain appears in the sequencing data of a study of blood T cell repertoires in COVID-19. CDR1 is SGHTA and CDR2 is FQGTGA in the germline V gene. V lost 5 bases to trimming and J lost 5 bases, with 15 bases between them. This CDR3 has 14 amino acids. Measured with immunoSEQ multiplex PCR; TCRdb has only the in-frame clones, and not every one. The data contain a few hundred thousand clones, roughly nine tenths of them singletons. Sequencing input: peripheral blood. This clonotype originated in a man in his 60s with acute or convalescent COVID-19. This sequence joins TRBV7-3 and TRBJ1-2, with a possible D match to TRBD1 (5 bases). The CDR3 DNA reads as TGTGCCAGCAGCCCCGACAGAACTACTTATGGCTACACCTTC. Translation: CASSPDRTTYGYTF.